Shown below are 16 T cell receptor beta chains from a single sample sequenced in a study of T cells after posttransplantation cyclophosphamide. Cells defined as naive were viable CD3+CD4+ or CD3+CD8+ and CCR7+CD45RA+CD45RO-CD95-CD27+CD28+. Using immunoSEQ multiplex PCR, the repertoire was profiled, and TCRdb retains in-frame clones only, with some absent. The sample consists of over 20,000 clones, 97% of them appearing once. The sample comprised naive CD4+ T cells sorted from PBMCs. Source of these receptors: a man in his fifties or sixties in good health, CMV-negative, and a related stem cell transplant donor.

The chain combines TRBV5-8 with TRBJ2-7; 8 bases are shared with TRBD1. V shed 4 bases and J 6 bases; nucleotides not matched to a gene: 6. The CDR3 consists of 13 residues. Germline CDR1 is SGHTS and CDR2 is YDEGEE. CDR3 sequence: CASSAWTGFEQYF. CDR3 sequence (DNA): TGTGCCAGCAGCGCCTGGACAGGGTTCGAGCAGTACTTC.

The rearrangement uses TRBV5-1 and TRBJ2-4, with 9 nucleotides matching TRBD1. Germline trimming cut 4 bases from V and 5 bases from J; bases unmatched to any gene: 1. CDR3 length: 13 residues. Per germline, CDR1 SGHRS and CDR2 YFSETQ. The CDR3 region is CASSRTGENIQYF. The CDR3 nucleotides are TGCGCCAGCAGCCGGACAGGGGAAAACATTCAGTACTTC.

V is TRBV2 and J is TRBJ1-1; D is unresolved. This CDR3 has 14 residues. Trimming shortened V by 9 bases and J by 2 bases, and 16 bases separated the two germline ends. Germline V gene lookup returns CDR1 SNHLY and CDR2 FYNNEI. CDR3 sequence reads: CASIKTGPNTEAFF. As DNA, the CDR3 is TGTGCCAGTATAAAAACTGGGCCTAACACTGAAGCTTTCTTT.

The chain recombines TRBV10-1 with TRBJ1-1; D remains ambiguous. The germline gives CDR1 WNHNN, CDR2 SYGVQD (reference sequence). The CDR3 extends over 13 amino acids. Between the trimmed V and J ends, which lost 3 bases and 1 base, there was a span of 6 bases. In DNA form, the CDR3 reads TGCGCCAGCAGTGAAAATCGGAACACTGAAGCTTTCTTT. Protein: CASSENRNTEAFF.

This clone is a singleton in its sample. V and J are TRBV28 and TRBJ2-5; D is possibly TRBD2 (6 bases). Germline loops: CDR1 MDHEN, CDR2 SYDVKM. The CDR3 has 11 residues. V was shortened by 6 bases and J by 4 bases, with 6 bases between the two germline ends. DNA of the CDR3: TGTGCCAGCAGAGCGGGAGAGACCCAGTACTTC. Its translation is CASRAGETQYF.

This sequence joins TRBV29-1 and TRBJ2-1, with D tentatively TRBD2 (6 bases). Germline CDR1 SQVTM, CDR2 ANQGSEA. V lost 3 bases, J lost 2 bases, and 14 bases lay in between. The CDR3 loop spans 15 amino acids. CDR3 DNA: TGCAGCGTTGAGGAGGGCAGGTCAACCTACAATGAGCAGTTCTTC. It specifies CSVEEGRSTYNEQFF.

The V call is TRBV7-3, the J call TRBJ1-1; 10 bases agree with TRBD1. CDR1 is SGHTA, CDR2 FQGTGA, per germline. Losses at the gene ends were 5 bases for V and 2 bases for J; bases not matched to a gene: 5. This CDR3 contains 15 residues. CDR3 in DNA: TGTGCCAGCAGCCCGCGACAGGGGGCCAACACTGAAGCTTTCTTT. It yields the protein CASSPRQGANTEAFF.

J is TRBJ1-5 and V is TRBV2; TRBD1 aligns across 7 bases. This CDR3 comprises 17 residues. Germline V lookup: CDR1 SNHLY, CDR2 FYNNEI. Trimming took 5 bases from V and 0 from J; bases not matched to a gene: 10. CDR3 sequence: CASSRGQGLSSNQPQHF. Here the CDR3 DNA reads TGTGCCAGCAGTAGGGGGCAGGGCCTATCTAGCAATCAGCCCCAGCATTTT. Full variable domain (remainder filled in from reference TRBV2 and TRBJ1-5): EPEVTQTPSHQVTQMGQEVILRCVPISNHLYFYWYRQILGQKVEFLVSFYNNEISEKSEIFDDQFSVERPDGSNFTLKIRSTKLEDSAMYFCASSRGQGLSSNQPQHFGDGTRLSIL.

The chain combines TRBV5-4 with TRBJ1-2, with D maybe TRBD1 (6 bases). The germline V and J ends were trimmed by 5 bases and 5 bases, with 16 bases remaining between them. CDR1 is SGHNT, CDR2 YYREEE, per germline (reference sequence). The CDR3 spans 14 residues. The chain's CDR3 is CASRRGGSEYGYTF. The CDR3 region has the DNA TGTGCCAGCAGGAGGGGGGGCAGCGAGTATGGCTACACCTTC.

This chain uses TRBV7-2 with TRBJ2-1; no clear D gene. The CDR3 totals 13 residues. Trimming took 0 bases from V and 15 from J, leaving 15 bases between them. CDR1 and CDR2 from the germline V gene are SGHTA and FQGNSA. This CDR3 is CASSLARNGVRFF. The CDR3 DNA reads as TGTGCCAGCAGCTTAGCCCGGAACGGAGTTCGGTTCTTC.

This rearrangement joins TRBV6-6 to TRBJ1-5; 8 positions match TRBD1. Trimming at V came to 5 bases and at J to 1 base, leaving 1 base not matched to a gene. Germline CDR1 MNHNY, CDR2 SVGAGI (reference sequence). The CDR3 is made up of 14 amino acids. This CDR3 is CASSRDRSNQPQHF. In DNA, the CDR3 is TGTGCCAGCAGTCGGGACAGGAGCAATCAGCCCCAGCATTTT.

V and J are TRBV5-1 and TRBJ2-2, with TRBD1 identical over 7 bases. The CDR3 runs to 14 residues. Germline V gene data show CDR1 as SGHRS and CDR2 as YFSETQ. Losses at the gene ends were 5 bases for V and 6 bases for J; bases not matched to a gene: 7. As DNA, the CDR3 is TGCGCCAGCAGTGATCCAGGGGGTCCCGGGGAGCTGTTTTTT. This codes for CASSDPGGPGELFF. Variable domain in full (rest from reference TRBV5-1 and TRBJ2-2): KAGVTQTPRYLIKTRGQQVTLSCSPISGHRSVSWYQQTPGQGLQFLFEYFSETQRNKGNFPGRFSGRQFSNSRSEMNVSTLELGDSALYLCASSDPGGPGELFFGEGSRLTVL.

As DNA, the CDR3 is TGTGCCAGCTCACCACAGAGGACTAGTCTGACAGATACGCAGTATTTT. Translation: CASSPQRTSLTDTQYF. The chain couples TRBV18 to TRBJ2-3, with 7 bases that match TRBD2. CDR1 is KGHSH and CDR2 is LQKENI in the germline V gene. V lost 1 base and J lost 3; bases outside the gene matches: 7. The CDR3 is made up of 16 amino acids.

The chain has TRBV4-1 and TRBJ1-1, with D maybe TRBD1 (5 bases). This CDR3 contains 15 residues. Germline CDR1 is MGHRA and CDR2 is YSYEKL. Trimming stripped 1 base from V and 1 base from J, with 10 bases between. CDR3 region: CASSQVGRRNTEAFF. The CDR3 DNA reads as TGCGCCAGCAGCCAAGTGGGGCGGAGGAACACTGAAGCTTTCTTT.

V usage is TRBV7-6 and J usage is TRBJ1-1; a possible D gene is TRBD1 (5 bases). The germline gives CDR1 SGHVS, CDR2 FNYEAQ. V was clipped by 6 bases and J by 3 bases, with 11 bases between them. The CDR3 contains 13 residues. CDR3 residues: CASSHRGYTEAFF. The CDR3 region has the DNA TGTGCCAGCAGTCATAGGGGTTACACTGAAGCTTTCTTT.

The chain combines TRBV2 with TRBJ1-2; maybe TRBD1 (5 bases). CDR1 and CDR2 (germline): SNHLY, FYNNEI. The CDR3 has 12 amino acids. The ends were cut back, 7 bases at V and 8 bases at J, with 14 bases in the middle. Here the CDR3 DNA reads TGTGCCAGCACTGCGGGGCCGGGGGGCTACACCTTC. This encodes CASTAGPGGYTF.